This TCR beta chain was sequenced in a study of T cell changes during pregnancy in multiple sclerosis. This CDR3 is 15 amino acids long. V was pared by 5 bases and J by 4 bases, with 7 bases of the junction left unmatched. Germline values: CDR1 SGHVS, CDR2 FQNEAQ. This table comes from immunoSEQ multiplex PCR, and its TCRdb copy is limited to in-frame clones, with some not included. The sample carries roughly 40,000 clones, roughly 90% recorded once. The receptor's source is a female donor with multiple sclerosis, enrolled in a pregnancy study. This material consisted of CD8+ T cells from peripheral blood mononuclear cells, taken in the first trimester of pregnancy. This rearrangement joins TRBV7-8 to TRBJ1-2; TRBD1 matches 10 bases. The CDR3 region has the DNA TGTGCCAGCAGCCTCGGGACAGGGGATTTCTATGGCTACACCTTC. Translating gives CASSLGTGDFYGYTF.